The clone carrying this T cell receptor (beta chain) was picked up a small number of times. The target antigen is unknown. The investigators reverse transcribed all of the isolated RNA, so they sequenced expressed TCRB transcripts. Read counts averaged roughly 3.7 million for samples of naive, central memory and regulatory T cells. The assay was immunoSEQ multiplex PCR, and TCRdb's table has in-frame clones only and misses some. This sample has 600,000 to 700,000 clones; roughly an eighth occur once, and the top ten carry less than 0.025%. The data are from a study of beta chain features in type 1 diabetes. The study, taken as a whole, reports: VDJ junctions from patients with type 1 diabetes contained fewer insertions and more deletions. In all four CD4+ subsets, TCRB CDR3 length was significantly, moderately reduced in type 1 diabetes. Patients showed naive, central memory and Treg TCRB repertoires that appeared more similar than those of healthy donors.

In all sorted populations, purity surpassed 98%. This sequence was found in a man between 18 and 29 years old with type 1 diabetes. The sample taken for sequencing was naive CD4+ T cells from blood.

CDR3 sequence: CASSFRPAADIQYF. CDR3 coding DNA: TGTGCCAGCAGCTTTCGCCCGGCCGCGGACATTCAGTACTTC. The chain combines TRBV13 with TRBJ2-4; D is unclear. This CDR3 is built from 14 residues. V gave up 3 bases and J gave up 8 bases, with 14 bases separating them. From germline, CDR1 is PRHDT and CDR2 FYEKMQ (reference sequence). Drawing the rest from reference TRBV13 and TRBJ2-4, the complete variable domain is AAGVIQSPRHLIKEKRETATLKCYPIPRHDTVYWYQQGPGQDPQFLISFYEKMQSDKGSIPDRFSAQQFSDYHSELNMSSLELGDSALYFCASSFRPAADIQYFGAGTRLSVL.